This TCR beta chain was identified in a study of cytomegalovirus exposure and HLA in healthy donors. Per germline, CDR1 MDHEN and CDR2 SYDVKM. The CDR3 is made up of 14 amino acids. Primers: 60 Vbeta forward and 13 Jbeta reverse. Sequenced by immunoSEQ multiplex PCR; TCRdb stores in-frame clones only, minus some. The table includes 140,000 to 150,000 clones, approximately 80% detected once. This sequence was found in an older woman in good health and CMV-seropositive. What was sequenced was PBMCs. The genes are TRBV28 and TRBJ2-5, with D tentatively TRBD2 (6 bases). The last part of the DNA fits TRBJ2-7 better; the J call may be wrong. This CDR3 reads CASHKVGRSYEQYF. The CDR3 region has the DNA TGTGCCAGCCACAAGGTGGGGAGGTCCTACGAGCAGTACTTC.